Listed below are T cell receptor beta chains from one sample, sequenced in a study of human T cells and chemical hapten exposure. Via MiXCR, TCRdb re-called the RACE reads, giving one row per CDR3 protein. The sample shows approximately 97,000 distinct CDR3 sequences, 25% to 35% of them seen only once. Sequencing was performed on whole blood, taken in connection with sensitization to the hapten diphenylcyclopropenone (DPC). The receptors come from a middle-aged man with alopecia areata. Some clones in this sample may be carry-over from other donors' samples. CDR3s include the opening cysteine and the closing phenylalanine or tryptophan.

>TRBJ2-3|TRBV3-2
CASSQGAGGPRSTDTQYF
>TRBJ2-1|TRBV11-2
CASQNPGSSYNEQFF
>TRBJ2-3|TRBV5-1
CASSLVGPPGDTQYF
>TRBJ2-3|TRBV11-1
CASSVISRTATDTQYF
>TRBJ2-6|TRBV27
CASSPTGGPSGANVLTF
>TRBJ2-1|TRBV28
CASRFRHGHPYNEQFF
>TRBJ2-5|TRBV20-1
CSARGSGGETQYF
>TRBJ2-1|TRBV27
CASSFLGQGFNEQFF
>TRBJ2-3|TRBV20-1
CSARGQNRGLRTDTQYF
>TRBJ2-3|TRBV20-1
CSAPTRIADTQYF
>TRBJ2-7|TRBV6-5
CASSKPLAGDDPYEQYF
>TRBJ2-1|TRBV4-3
CASSQDGSLAAYNEQFF
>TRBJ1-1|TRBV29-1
CSGGEAGNTEAFF
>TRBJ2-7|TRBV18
CASSPRGGSYEQYF
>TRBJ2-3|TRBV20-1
CSARGRTSGRRTDTQYF
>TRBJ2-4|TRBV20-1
CSASHLAKNIQYF
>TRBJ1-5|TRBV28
CASRGGLSNQPQHF
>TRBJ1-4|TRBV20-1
CSASVGTATNEKLFF
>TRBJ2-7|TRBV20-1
CSARDRQVGNEQYF
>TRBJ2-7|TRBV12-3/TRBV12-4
CASSRTGGEQYF
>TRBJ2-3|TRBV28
CASSFPPTGNTDTQYF